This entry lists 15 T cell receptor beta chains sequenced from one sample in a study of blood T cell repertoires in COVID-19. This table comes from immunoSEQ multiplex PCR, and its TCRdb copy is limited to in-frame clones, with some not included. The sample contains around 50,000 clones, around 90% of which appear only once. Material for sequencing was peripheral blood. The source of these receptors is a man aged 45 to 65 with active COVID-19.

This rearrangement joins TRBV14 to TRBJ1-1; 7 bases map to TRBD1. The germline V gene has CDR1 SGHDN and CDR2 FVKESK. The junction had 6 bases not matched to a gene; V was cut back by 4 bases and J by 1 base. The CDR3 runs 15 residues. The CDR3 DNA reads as TGTGCCAGCAGCCTCCTGGGACAGCCGAACACTGAAGCTTTCTTT. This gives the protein CASSLLGQPNTEAFF.

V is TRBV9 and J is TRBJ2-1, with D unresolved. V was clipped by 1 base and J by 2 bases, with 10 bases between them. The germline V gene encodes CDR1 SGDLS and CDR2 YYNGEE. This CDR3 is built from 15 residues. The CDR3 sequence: CASSVQAPPYNEQFF. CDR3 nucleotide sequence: TGTGCCAGCAGCGTACAGGCTCCCCCCTACAATGAGCAGTTCTTC.

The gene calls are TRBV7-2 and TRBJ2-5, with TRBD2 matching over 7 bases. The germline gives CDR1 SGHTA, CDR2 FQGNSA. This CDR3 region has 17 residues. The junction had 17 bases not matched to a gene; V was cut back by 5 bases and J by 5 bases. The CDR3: CASSPNLLAVKGETQYF. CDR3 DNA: TGTGCCAGCAGCCCGAACCTCCTAGCGGTTAAGGGGGAGACCCAGTACTTC.

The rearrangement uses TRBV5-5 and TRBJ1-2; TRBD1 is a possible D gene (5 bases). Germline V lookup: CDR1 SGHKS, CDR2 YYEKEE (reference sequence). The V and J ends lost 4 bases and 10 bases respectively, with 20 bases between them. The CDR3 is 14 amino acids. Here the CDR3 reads CASSLRGEVFDYTF. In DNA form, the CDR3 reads TGTGCCAGCAGCCTCCGGGGGGAGGTCTTCGACTACACCTTC.

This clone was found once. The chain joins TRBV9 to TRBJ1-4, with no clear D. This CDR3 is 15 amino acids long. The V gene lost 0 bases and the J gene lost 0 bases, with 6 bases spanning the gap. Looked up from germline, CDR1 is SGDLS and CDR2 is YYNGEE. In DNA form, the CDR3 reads TGTGCCAGCAGCGTAGGGCAGACAACTAATGAAAAACTGTTTTTT. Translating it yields CASSVGQTTNEKLFF.

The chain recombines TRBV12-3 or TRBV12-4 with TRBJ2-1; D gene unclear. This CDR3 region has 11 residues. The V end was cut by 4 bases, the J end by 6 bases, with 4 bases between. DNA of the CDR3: TGTGCCAGCAGTTCTTTCAATGAGCAGTTCTTC. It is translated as CASSSFNEQFF.

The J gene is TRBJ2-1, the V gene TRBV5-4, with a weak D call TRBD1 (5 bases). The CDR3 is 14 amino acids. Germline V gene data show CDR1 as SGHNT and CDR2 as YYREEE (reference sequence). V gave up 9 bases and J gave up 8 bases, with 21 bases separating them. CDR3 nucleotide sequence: TGTGCCATCTGGGGCTGGGGCTTTATCGATGAGCAGTTCTTC. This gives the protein CAIWGWGFIDEQFF.

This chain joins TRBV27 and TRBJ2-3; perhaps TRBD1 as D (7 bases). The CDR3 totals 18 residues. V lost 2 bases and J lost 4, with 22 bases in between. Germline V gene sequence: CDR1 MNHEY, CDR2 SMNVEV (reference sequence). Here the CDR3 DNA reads TGTGCCAGCAGTTTAAGATTACTGGAGGGGGCACTGGCAGATACGCAGTATTTT. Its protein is CASSLRLLEGALADTQYF.

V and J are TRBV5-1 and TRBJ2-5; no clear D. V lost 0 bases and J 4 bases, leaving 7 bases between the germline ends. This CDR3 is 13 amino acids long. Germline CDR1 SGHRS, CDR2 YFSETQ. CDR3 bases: TGCGCCAGCAGCTTGGCGGTGAGAGAGACCCAGTACTTC. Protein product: CASSLAVRETQYF.

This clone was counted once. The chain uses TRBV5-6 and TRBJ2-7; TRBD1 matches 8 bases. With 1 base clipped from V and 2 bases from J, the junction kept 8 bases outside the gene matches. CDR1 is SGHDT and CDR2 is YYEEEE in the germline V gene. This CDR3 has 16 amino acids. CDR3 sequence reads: CASSLFVTGAPYEQYF. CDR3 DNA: TGTGCCAGCAGCTTGTTTGTGACAGGGGCCCCCTACGAGCAGTACTTC.

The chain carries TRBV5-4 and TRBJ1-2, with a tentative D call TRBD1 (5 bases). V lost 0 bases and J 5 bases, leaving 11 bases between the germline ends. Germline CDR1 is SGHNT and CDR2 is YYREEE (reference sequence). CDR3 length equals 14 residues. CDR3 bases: TGTGCCAGCAGCTTGGGGGGCGCGGGATATGGCTACACCTTC. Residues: CASSLGGAGYGYTF.

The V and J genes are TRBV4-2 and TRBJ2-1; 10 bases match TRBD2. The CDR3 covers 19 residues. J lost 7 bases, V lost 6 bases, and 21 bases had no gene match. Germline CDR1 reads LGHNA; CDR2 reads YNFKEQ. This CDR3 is CASRVRPSGSIALGNEQFF. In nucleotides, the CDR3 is TGTGCCAGCAGGGTAAGGCCTAGCGGGAGCATAGCCTTGGGGAATGAGCAGTTCTTC.

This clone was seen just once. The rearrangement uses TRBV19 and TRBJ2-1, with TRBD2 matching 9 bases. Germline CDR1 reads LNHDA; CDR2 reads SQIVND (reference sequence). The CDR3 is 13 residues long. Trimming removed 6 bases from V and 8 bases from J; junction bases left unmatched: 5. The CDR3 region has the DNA TGTGCCAGTAGGCTAGCGGGGTCGGATGAGCAGTTCTTC. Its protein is CASRLAGSDEQFF.

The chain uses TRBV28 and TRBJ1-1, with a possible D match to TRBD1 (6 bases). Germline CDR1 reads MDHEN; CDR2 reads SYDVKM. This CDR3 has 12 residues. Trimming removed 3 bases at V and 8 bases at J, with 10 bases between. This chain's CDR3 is CASSFWTVEAFF. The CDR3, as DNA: TGTGCCAGCAGTTTTTGGACAGTAGAAGCTTTCTTT. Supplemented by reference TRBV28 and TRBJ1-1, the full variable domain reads DVKVTQSSRYLVKRTGEKVFLECVQDMDHENMFWYRQDPGLGLRLIYFSYDVKMKEKGDIPEGYSVSREKKERFSLILESASTNQTSMYLCASSFWTVEAFFGQGTRLTVV.

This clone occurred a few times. The CDR3 DNA is TGTGCCAGCAGCTTAGCACCTACTGGACTACCCTACAATGAGCAGTTCTTC. Protein sequence: CASSLAPTGLPYNEQFF. The V call is TRBV7-7, the J call TRBJ2-1; a weak D match, TRBD2 (6 bases). Germline loops: CDR1 SSHAT, CDR2 FNYEAQ (reference sequence). Trimming took 0 bases from V and 2 from J, leaving 14 bases between them. The CDR3 sequence is 17 residues long.